Following are 17 T cell receptor beta chains from one sample sequenced in a study of beta chain features in type 1 diabetes. Their antigens remain unidentified. Study findings and constraints: People with Type 1 diabetes carried modestly yet significantly shorter TCRB CDR3s in all four CD4+ subsets.

Every isolated RNA sample was fully reverse transcribed, so sequencing captured expressed TCRB transcripts. Profiled with immunoSEQ multiplex PCR; TCRdb holds only in-frame clones, not every one. The table lists 550,000 to 850,000 clones, around an eighth of them singletons. The sequencing sample was made of naive CD4+ T cells from blood. The source is a man younger than 35 with type 1 diabetes.

Turning to this clone: The sample holds other DNA sequences that translate to the same CDR3. This sequence joins TRBV20-1 and TRBJ2-1; D call uncertain. The germline CDR1 and CDR2 sequences are DFQATT and SNEGSKA (reference sequence). The CDR3 totals 11 residues. V was shortened by 1 base and J by 4 bases, with 2 bases between the two germline ends. Here the CDR3 DNA reads TGCAGTGCTAGAGGATACAATGAGCAGTTCTTC. Translated, it gives CSARGYNEQFF.

This clone turned up a few times. V and J are TRBV7-9 and TRBJ2-7; D is ambiguous. V lost 5 bases and J lost 1, with 12 bases in between. From germline, CDR1 is SEHNR and CDR2 FQNEAQ (reference sequence). This CDR3 is built from 14 residues. CDR3 DNA: TGTGCCAGCAGCCCGCAGTTTGGATCCTACGAGCAGTACTTC. Residues: CASSPQFGSYEQYF.

V usage is TRBV11-1 and J usage is TRBJ1-2, with TRBD1 matching 7 bases. The CDR3 covers 16 residues. Germline CDR1 and CDR2: SGHAT and FQDESV (reference sequence). The V and J ends lost 2 bases and 8 bases, in that order; junction bases with no gene match: 14. The DNA of the CDR3 is TGTGCCAGCAGCTTATCCCCCCAGACACAGGGGACAGGCTACACCTTC. Amino acid sequence: CASSLSPQTQGTGYTF.

This clone was counted a few times. The rearrangement uses TRBV10-3 and TRBJ2-1, with TRBD1 identical over 9 bases. CDR3 length: 15 residues. Germline V CDR1 and CDR2: ENHRY, SYGVKD. The trim removed 8 bases at V and 9 bases at J, leaving 14 bases unmatched. Here the CDR3 DNA reads TGTGCCATCTCGAGGGACAGGGAGGGTAGTGTTGAGCAGTTCTTC. Amino acid sequence: CAISRDREGSVEQFF.

This clone has a handful of counts. The rearrangement links TRBV4-1 to TRBJ1-2; weak D call: TRBD1 (6 bases). The CDR3 is 15 residues long. V was pared by 4 bases and J by 0 bases, with 12 bases between. CDR1 and CDR2 (germline): MGHRA, YSYEKL. CDR3 nucleotides: TGCGCCAGCAGCCGCAACAGGGAAGCTAACTATGGCTACACCTTC. Translating gives CASSRNREANYGYTF.

The CDR3 reads CASSNRNPGYNEQFF. The DNA for the CDR3 is TGTGCCAGCAGCAATCGAAATCCGGGCTACAATGAGCAGTTCTTC. The chain carries TRBV9 and TRBJ2-1; D unresolved. V lost 4 bases to trimming and J lost 3 bases, with 14 bases between them. The CDR3 sequence is 15 residues long. The germline gives CDR1 SGDLS, CDR2 YYNGEE. The full variable domain, its missing parts supplied by reference TRBV9 and TRBJ2-1, is DSGVTQTPKHLITATGQRVTLRCSPRSGDLSVYWYQQSLDQGLQFLIQYYNGEERAKGNILERFSAQQFPDLHSELNLSSLELGDSALYFCASSNRNPGYNEQFFGPGTRLTVL.

This clone has more than one count but fewer than ten. J is TRBJ2-3 and V is TRBV28; D possibly corresponds to TRBD1 (6 bases). With 4 bases removed from V and 1 base from J, the gap between germline ends came to 18 bases. Germline lookup yields CDR1 MDHEN and CDR2 SYDVKM. CDR3 length equals 17 residues. Here the CDR3 DNA reads TGTGCCAGCAGTTCTGGGTGGGGACAAGATGGCACAGATACGCAGTATTTT. Protein: CASSSGWGQDGTDTQYF. The variable domain in full, with the rest retrieved from reference TRBV28 and TRBJ2-3, is DVKVTQSSRYLVKRTGEKVFLECVQDMDHENMFWYRQDPGLGLRLIYFSYDVKMKEKGDIPEGYSVSREKKERFSLILESASTNQTSMYLCASSSGWGQDGTDTQYFGPGTRLTVL.

This clone was seen only a few times. V and J are TRBV30 and TRBJ1-5, with no clear D. The germline V and J ends were trimmed by 0 bases and 5 bases, with 11 bases remaining between them. This CDR3 comprises 14 residues. Germline loops: CDR1 GTSNPN, CDR2 SVGIG (reference sequence). The chain's CDR3 is CAWSVAGTDQPQHF. CDR3 DNA sequence: TGTGCCTGGAGTGTAGCAGGAACTGATCAGCCCCAGCATTTT.

The V call is TRBV5-6, the J call TRBJ2-6; no clear D. Per germline, CDR1 SGHDT and CDR2 YYEEEE. V was shortened by 4 bases and J by 1 base, with 15 bases between the two germline ends. This CDR3 region has 17 residues. Here the CDR3 DNA reads TGTGCCAGCAGCCCCGAAGAGCTTTTTTCTGGGGCCAACGTCCTGACTTTC. Protein: CASSPEELFSGANVLTF.

This clone showed up just a few times. The rearrangement links TRBV6-6 to TRBJ2-3, with unresolved D. CDR1 MNHNY and CDR2 SVGAGI come from the germline V gene (reference sequence). This CDR3 contains 12 residues. Trimming shortened V by 7 bases and J by 4 bases, and 9 bases separated the two germline ends. In nucleotides, the CDR3 is TGTGCCAGCAACCTCCTCCCAGATACGCAGTATTTT. It codes for CASNLLPDTQYF.

V usage is TRBV15 and J usage is TRBJ2-5; 7 nucleotides align to TRBD2. Germline trimming cut 0 bases from V and 3 bases from J; bases unmatched to any gene: 1. Germline V lookup: CDR1 LNHNV, CDR2 YYDKDF (reference sequence). The CDR3 has 14 amino acids. The CDR3 nucleotides read TGTGCCACCAGCAGAGATACTAGCGAAGAGACCCAGTACTTC. This sequence encodes CATSRDTSEETQYF.

This sequence joins TRBV19 and TRBJ2-1; 9 positions agree with TRBD1. V dropped 4 bases and J dropped 13; count of bases not matched to a gene: 8. The CDR3 runs to 13 residues. Per the germline V gene, CDR1 is LNHDA and CDR2 is SQIVND (reference sequence). The CDR3 here is CASSKPGQGEQFF. As DNA, the CDR3 is TGTGCCAGTAGTAAACCGGGACAGGGAGAACAGTTCTTC.

This clone was seen only a few times. The rearrangement uses TRBV30 and TRBJ1-2; the match to TRBD1 covers 8 bases. CDR1 is GTSNPN, CDR2 SVGIG, per germline (reference sequence). V dropped 3 bases and J dropped 5; count of bases not matched to a gene: 8. This CDR3 has 14 amino acids. CDR3: CAWSPGGAGYGYTF. For the CDR3, the DNA is TGTGCCTGGAGCCCAGGGGGCGCAGGGTATGGCTACACCTTC.

This clone was found a few times. The chain uses TRBV5-1 and TRBJ2-7; D unclear. Trimming pared 1 base from V and 2 bases from J, leaving 10 bases between. The CDR3 runs 14 residues. CDR1 SGHRS and CDR2 YFSETQ come from the germline V gene. CDR3 region: CASSLYSGTYEQYF. The CDR3 DNA reads TGCGCCAGCAGCTTGTACTCCGGAACCTACGAGCAGTACTTC.

The chain's CDR3 is CSVYSGHSNTGELFF. The CDR3 region has the DNA TGCAGCGTCTACTCGGGACATTCGAACACCGGGGAGCTGTTTTTT. This chain connects TRBV29-1 to TRBJ2-2, with D possibly matching TRBD1 (6 bases). This CDR3 region has 15 residues. V was pared by 6 bases and J by 0 bases, with 14 bases between. Germline CDR1 SQVTM, CDR2 ANQGSEA.

This clone occurred a few times. The chain combines TRBV5-1 with TRBJ1-4; D gene uncertain. V shed 3 bases and J shed 2 bases, with 17 bases lying between them. The CDR3 runs to 17 residues. The germline V gene has CDR1 SGHRS and CDR2 YFSETQ. CDR3 in DNA: TGCGCCAGCAGCTCGGACCCTTCGGGCCCTACTAATGAAAAACTGTTTTTT. Amino acids: CASSSDPSGPTNEKLFF.

This clone was observed a handful of times. The V call is TRBV9, the J call TRBJ2-1; 7 bases align to TRBD2. The trim removed 1 base at V and 9 bases at J, leaving 10 bases unmatched. The CDR3 runs to 15 residues. In germline, CDR1 is SGDLS, CDR2 YYNGEE. The CDR3: CASSVKVAGSGEQFF. The CDR3 coding sequence is TGTGCCAGCAGCGTAAAGGTAGCGGGTTCAGGTGAGCAGTTCTTC.